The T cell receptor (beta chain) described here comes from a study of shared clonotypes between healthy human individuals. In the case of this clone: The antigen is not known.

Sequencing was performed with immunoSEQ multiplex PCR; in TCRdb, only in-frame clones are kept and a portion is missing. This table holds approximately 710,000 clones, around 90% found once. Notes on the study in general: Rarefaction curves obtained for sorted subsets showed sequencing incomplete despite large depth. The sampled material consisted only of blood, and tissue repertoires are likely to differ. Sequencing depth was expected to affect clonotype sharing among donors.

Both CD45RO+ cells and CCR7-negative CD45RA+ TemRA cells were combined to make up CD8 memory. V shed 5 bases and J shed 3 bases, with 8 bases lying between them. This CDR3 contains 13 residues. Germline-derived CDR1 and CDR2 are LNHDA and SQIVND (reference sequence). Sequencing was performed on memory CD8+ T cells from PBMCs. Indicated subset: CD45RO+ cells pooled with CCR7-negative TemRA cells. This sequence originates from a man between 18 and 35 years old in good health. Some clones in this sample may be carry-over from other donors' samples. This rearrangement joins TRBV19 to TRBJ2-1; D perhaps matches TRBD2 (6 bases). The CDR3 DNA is TGTGCCAGTAGTGGGCGGGACTACAATGAGCAGTTCTTC. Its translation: CASSGRDYNEQFF.